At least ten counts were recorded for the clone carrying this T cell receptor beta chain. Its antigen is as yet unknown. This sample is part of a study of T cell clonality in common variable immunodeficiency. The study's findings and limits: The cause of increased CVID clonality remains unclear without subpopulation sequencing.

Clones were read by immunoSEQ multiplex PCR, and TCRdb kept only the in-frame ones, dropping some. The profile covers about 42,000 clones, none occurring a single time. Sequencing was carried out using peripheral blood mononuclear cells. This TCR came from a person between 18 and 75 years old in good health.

The sequenced CDR3 bases are TGTGCCAGCAGCCTCGACAGGGCCCTCTACAATGAG. This translates into CASSLDRALYNE. The entire CDR3 is CASSLDRALYNEQFF. This chain uses TRBV5-6 with TRBJ2-1; TRBD1 agrees at 7 bases. The read terminates 3 residues before the CDR3 end, so the remaining end is supplied by the germline J gene. Losses at the gene ends were 4 bases for V and 3 bases for J; bases not matched to a gene: 7. CDR1 is SGHDT, CDR2 YYEEEE, per germline. The CDR3 has 15 residues.